This is a list of T cell receptor beta chains from one sample in a study of OX40 agonist ivuxolimab in advanced cancers. The protocol was immunoSEQ multiplex PCR, while the TCRdb copy is restricted to in-frame clones and leaves out a portion. The data show about 69,000 clones, about three quarters seen once. The sample here was CD4+ or CD8+ T cells sorted from blood, taken in a trial of the OX40 agonist ivuxolimab. The receptors originated from an adult with an advanced solid tumor such as melanoma, head and neck, liver or kidney cancer. Each CDR3 is given with its conserved first and last residue. D genes are given only for firm matches. Clone size is given for some rows only: seen once, a few or many times, or a class if the clone is expanded.

TRBJ2-2,TRBD1,TRBV14,-,TGTGCCAGCAGAGGAAGGCAGGGGGCCGGCGGGGAGCTGTTTTTT,CASRGRQGAGGELFF
TRBJ1-2,TRBD1,TRBV7-6,-,TGTGCCAGCAGCTTAGGACAGGGAGATGGCTACACCTTC,CASSLGQGDGYTF
TRBJ1-1,-,TRBV4-3,-,TGCGCCAGCAGCCAAGATGGGTTGGGGAGGAACACTGAAGCTTTCTTT,CASSQDGLGRNTEAFF
TRBJ1-2,TRBD1,TRBV10-2,-,TGCGCCAGCAGCGAGACAGGGGTCGGGGATGGCTACACCTTC,CASSETGVGDGYTF
TRBJ2-7,TRBD1,TRBV5-8,-,TGTGCCAGCAGCCGCGCCGGGACAGGCTTCTACGAGCAGTACTTC,CASSRAGTGFYEQYF
TRBJ1-2,-,TRBV14,-,TGTGCCAGCAGCCGGGGCCTTCCTAACTATGGCTACACCTTC,CASSRGLPNYGYTF
TRBJ1-2,-,TRBV6-1,-,TGTGCCAGCAGTGAACTAACAGGCCCTAACTATGGCTACACCTTC,CASSELTGPNYGYTF
TRBJ2-5,-,TRBV28,-,TGTGCCAGCATGGGCCAACTCGGGGAGACCCAGTACTTC,CASMGQLGETQYF
TRBJ1-5,-,TRBV10-1,-,TGCGCCAGCAGCTTTAGCAAGAGCAATCAGCCCCAGCATTTT,CASSFSKSNQPQHF
TRBJ2-3,-,TRBV5-4,-,TGTGCCAGCAGCCCGCAGGAGGGGCTTAGGGGGCCAGATACGCAGTATTTT,CASSPQEGLRGPDTQYF
TRBJ2-3,TRBD2,TRBV4-1,-,TGCGCCAGCAGCCAAGAACACGGGGGGAGGGGAGATACGCAGTATTTT,CASSQEHGGRGDTQYF
TRBJ2-3,TRBD2,TRBV5-1,-,TGCGCCAGCAGCTTGGGACCTAGCGGGGGGGCAACAGATACGCAGTATTTT,CASSLGPSGGATDTQYF
TRBJ1-1,-,TRBV10-3,few,TGTGCCATCAGTCAAACTCAGGGCACTGAAGCTTTCTTT,CAISQTQGTEAFF
TRBJ1-5,-,TRBV19,-,TGTGCCAGTGCGGAGGGGGGCAATCAGCCCCAGCATTTT,CASAEGGNQPQHF
TRBJ2-7,-,TRBV5-1,-,TGCGCCAGCAGCTGGGGAGGGGGGCAGAGGAACGAGCAGTACTTC,CASSWGGGQRNEQYF
TRBJ2-7,-,TRBV18,-,TGTGCCAGCTCACCACCGTCAGGTCCGAGCTCCTACGAGCAGTACTTC,CASSPPSGPSSYEQYF
TRBJ1-1,-,TRBV6-5,-,TGTGCCAGCAGTTCGGGACGTCGGGGGGCGAAAACTGAAGCTTTCTTT,CASSSGRRGAKTEAFF
TRBJ2-3,-,TRBV4-1,-,TGCGCCAGCAGCCAAGACATGTGGCGGCTGAGATACCTACTAGACACAGATACGCAGTATTTT,CASSQDMWRLRYLLDTDTQYF
TRBJ2-1,-,TRBV6-1,-,TGTGCCAGCAAGGGGGGCCCTTCTATGGGTGAGCAGTTCTTC,CASKGGPSMGEQFF
TRBJ1-4,-,TRBV18,-,TGTGCCAGCTCACCCCGGGGGGGCGAAAAACTGTTTTTT,CASSPRGGEKLFF
TRBJ2-5,-,TRBV30,-,TGTGCCTGGAGTGTACAGGGACCCTTATGGGAGACCCAGTACTTC,CAWSVQGPLWETQYF
TRBJ1-2,-,TRBV4-1,-,TGCGCCAGCAGCCAAGAGGGACGGTCGGGAGCTAACTATGGCTACACCTTC,CASSQEGRSGANYGYTF
TRBJ1-2,-,TRBV29-1,few,TGCAGCGTTGAGCTCCCAAAGGGATCTGGCTACACCTTC,CSVELPKGSGYTF
TRBJ1-2,-,TRBV2,-,TGTGCCAGCAGGCCGAACGGGGGATCCTATGGCTACACCTTC,CASRPNGGSYGYTF
TRBJ1-1,-,TRBV5-1,-,TGCGCCAGCAGCCCAACAGGGAGAACTGAAGCTTTCTTT,CASSPTGRTEAFF
TRBJ1-2,-,TRBV11-2,-,TGTGCCAGCAGCTTCTACACGGGAGGCAACTATGGCTACACCTTC,CASSFYTGGNYGYTF
TRBJ2-3,TRBD2,TRBV4-1,-,TGCGCCAGCAGCCAAGTGGGTCGGGGGGGTCGGAGGGCCACAGATACGCAGTATTTT,CASSQVGRGGRRATDTQYF
TRBJ2-7,TRBD2,TRBV6-1,once,TGTGCCAGCACCGGGGGGGGGAGTCGGCGAGAACAGTACTTC,CASTGGGSRREQYF
TRBJ2-5,-,TRBV7-9,-,TGTGCCAGCAGATTGAACAGGGCTGAGACCCAGTACTTC,CASRLNRAETQYF
TRBJ2-3,TRBD2,TRBV10-3,-,TGTGCCATCAGCGGGACTAGCGGGGAGGCGGGCACAGATACGCAGTATTTT,CAISGTSGEAGTDTQYF
TRBJ2-3,-,TRBV14,-,TGTGCCAGCAAGGACAACACAGATACGCAGTATTTT,CASKDNTDTQYF
TRBJ2-1,TRBD2,TRBV27,once,TGTGCCAGCAGACGGCAGGAGACTAGCGTATACAATGAGCAGTTCTTC,CASRRQETSVYNEQFF
TRBJ1-4,TRBD1,TRBV7-9,-,TGTGCCAGCAGCTACAGGGGGCCGGGTGAAAAACTGTTTTTT,CASSYRGPGEKLFF
TRBJ2-7,TRBD1,TRBV2,-,TGTGCCAGCAGCCGGGACAGGGCATACGAGCAGTACTTC,CASSRDRAYEQYF
TRBJ2-1,-,TRBV7-9,-,TGTGCCAGCAGCTTAGGTTACGCAGGGTATGAGCAGTTCTTC,CASSLGYAGYEQFF
TRBJ1-4,TRBD1,TRBV10-3,-,TGTGCCATCAGCCACAGGGGTACTAATGAAAAACTGTTTTTT,CAISHRGTNEKLFF
TRBJ1-4,TRBD1,TRBV11-2,once,TGTGCCAGCAGTTACCAGGGGGGGAATGAAAAACTGTTTTTT,CASSYQGGNEKLFF